This TCR beta chain came from a study of cytomegalovirus exposure and HLA in healthy donors. The study, taken as a whole, reports: Reports indicated that the classifier achieved high specificity and sensitivity in diagnosing cytomegalovirus status. Presence/absence results assume similar sequencing depth per donor, which may not hold.

PCR involved 60 Vbeta and 13 Jbeta primers. Profiled with immunoSEQ multiplex PCR; TCRdb holds only in-frame clones, not every one. The data show around 150,000 clones, around 75% seen once. Germline V CDR1 and CDR2: MNHEY, SMNVEV (reference sequence). CDR3 length: 16 residues. After removal of 6 bases from V and 1 base from J, the junction contained 8 bases not matched to a gene. Turning to this clone: Its specificity is unknown.

The sample comprised PBMCs. The TCR was taken from a man aged 35 to 55 in good health and CMV-seronegative. The chain recombines TRBV27 with TRBJ2-7, with TRBD2 matching 11 bases. CDR3 coding DNA: TGTGCCAGCAGGCCTAACCTAGCGGGAGGATCCTACGAGCAGTACTTC. Translating gives CASRPNLAGGSYEQYF.